The T cell receptor beta chain described here comes from a study of PD-L1 blockade in urothelial cancer. Across the study: Tumor samples had a median of roughly 1,500 T cells. The study's findings and limits: Greater 3-week expansion of tumor-associated blood clones was recorded for durable-benefit patients.

TCRdb's table, derived via immunoSEQ multiplex PCR, lists solely in-frame clones and lacks some. This sample yields 35,000 to 40,000 clones, of which more than 35% are seen a single time; about 8.9% belongs to the top ten. On this clone itself: Its antigen is currently unknown.

All patients carried locally advanced or metastatic urothelial carcinoma. Trimming removed 0 bases from V and 5 bases from J, with 14 bases in between. The germline V gene has CDR1 SQVTM and CDR2 ANQGSEA. The CDR3 has 14 amino acids. This sequence was found in a man in his 60s with urothelial cancer. J is TRBJ2-7 and V is TRBV29-1; D is possibly TRBD2 (6 bases). Sequenced here: tumor tissue, sampled before atezolizumab (anti-PD-L1) treatment. The CDR3 bases are TGCAGCGTTGAAGAGCAGGAGGGGTCGGACGAGCAGTACTTC. This gives the protein CSVEEQEGSDEQYF.